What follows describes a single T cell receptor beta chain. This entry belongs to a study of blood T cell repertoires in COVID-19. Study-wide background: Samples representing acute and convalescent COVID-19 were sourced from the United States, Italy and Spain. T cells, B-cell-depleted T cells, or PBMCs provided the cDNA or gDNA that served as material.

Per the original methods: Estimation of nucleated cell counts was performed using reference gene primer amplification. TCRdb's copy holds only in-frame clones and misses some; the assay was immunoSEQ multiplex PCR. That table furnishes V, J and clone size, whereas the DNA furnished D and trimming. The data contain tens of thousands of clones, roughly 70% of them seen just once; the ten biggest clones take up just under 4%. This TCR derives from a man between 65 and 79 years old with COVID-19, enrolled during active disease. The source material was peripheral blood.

As DNA, the CDR3 is TGTGCCAGCAGCTCCCAGGGACAGGGCTACACTGAAGCTTTCTTT. As protein: CASSSQGQGYTEAFF. This sequence joins TRBV5-4 and TRBJ1-1; 9 nucleotides align to TRBD1. The CDR3 covers 15 residues. Unmatched junction bases numbered 6, after V lost 3 bases and J lost 3 bases. From germline, CDR1 is SGHNT and CDR2 YYREEE (reference sequence).